The 23 T cell receptor beta chains presented below share a single source sample, sequenced in a study of blood T cell repertoires in COVID-19. Produced via immunoSEQ multiplex PCR; TCRdb's table is partial and in-frame only. The sample holds about 220,000 clones, 75% to 90% seen once. Source material: peripheral blood. The receptors stem from a woman aged 70 to 79 with COVID-19, enrolled during active disease.

The chain recombines TRBV6-5 with TRBJ2-5; 8 nucleotides line up with TRBD1. Germline CDR1 reads MNHEY; CDR2 reads SVGAGI. The J segment lost 4 bases and the V segment lost 2 bases, leaving 9 bases of the junction unmatched. The CDR3 is made up of 16 amino acids. The CDR3 spells CASSYRGQGFRETQYF. CDR3 DNA: TGTGCCAGCAGTTACCGTGGACAGGGTTTTCGAGAGACCCAGTACTTC.

J is TRBJ2-7 and V is TRBV7-9; 9 bases fit TRBD1. CDR3 length equals 16 residues. Germline CDR1 reads SEHNR; CDR2 reads FQNEAQ (reference sequence). V was clipped by 6 bases and J by 6 bases; unmatched bases: 15. In nucleotides, the CDR3 is TGTGCCAGCAGATCCACAGGGGGCGGACTTGCGGGCGAGCAGTACTTC. Protein sequence: CASRSTGGGLAGEQYF.

The V and J genes are TRBV28 and TRBJ2-7; no definite D call. The V gene lost 5 bases and the J gene lost 3 bases, with 11 bases spanning the gap. The length of the CDR3 is 13 residues. CDR1 MDHEN and CDR2 SYDVKM come from the germline V gene. The CDR3, as DNA: TGTGCCAGCAGTCTCTCCCTCCGCTACGAGCAGTACTTC. The encoded protein is CASSLSLRYEQYF.

The rearrangement joins TRBV19 to TRBJ1-5; D not certain. In germline, CDR1 is LNHDA, CDR2 SQIVND (reference sequence). CDR3 size: 12 residues. V was shortened by 10 bases and J by 5 bases, with 12 bases between the two germline ends. The CDR3 region is CATGRDYQPQHF. In DNA form, the CDR3 reads TGTGCCACCGGAAGAGACTATCAGCCCCAGCATTTT.

This clone was picked up one time. This rearrangement joins TRBV7-8 to TRBJ2-7, with 7 bases that match TRBD2. From germline, CDR1 is SGHVS and CDR2 FQNEAQ. CDR3 length: 12 residues. After removal of 9 bases from V and 4 bases from J, the junction contained 6 bases not matched to a gene. CDR3 coding DNA: TGTGCCAGTAGGGAGGGAGAATACGAGCAGTACTTC. This codes for CASREGEYEQYF.

This chain connects TRBV9 to TRBJ2-2; 8 nucleotides match TRBD1. This CDR3 spans 16 amino acids. CDR1 and CDR2 (germline): SGDLS, YYNGEE. Trimming cost V 0 bases and J 4 bases; bases outside gene matches: 5. CDR3 sequence reads: CASSVEGQGTTGELFF. The CDR3 DNA is TGTGCCAGCAGCGTAGAAGGACAGGGTACCACCGGGGAGCTGTTTTTT.

This clone occurred once. Other DNA sequences within the sample encode an identical CDR3. The chain is built from TRBV5-1 and TRBJ1-2, with 7 bases matching TRBD1. Per germline, CDR1 SGHRS and CDR2 YFSETQ. CDR3 length: 13 amino acids. The trim removed 3 bases at V and 3 bases at J, leaving 2 bases unmatched. The CDR3 coding sequence is TGCGCCAGCAGCTCTACAGGGGACTATGGCTACACCTTC. Translating gives CASSSTGDYGYTF.

This clone was detected only a few times. This sequence joins TRBV18 and TRBJ2-7; 8 nucleotides line up with TRBD2. With 6 bases clipped from V and 4 bases from J, the junction kept 11 bases outside the gene matches. Per germline, CDR1 KGHSH and CDR2 LQKENI. The CDR3 runs to 15 residues. CDR3 in DNA: TGTGCCAGCTCGATAACTAGCGGAGCGATTTACGAGCAGTACTTC. Its translation: CASSITSGAIYEQYF.

CDR3 nucleotides: TGTGCCAGCTCACCAATGGACAGCTCTAATGAAAAACTGTTTTTT. It translates to CASSPMDSSNEKLFF. The chain couples TRBV18 to TRBJ1-4; weak D call: TRBD1 (6 bases). This CDR3 spans 15 amino acids. Trimming removed 2 bases at V and 3 bases at J, with 10 bases between. CDR1 is KGHSH and CDR2 is LQKENI in the germline V gene.

The genes are TRBV5-1 and TRBJ2-1; perhaps TRBD1 as D (6 bases). V lost 4 bases, J lost 6 bases, and 14 bases lay in between. CDR1 SGHRS and CDR2 YFSETQ come from the germline V gene. The CDR3 runs 14 residues. This CDR3 is CASSLNRDINEQFF. The DNA for the CDR3 is TGCGCCAGCAGCCTGAATAGGGACATCAATGAGCAGTTCTTC. Using reference TRBV5-1 and TRBJ2-1 for the parts outside the CDR3, the full variable domain is KAGVTQTPRYLIKTRGQQVTLSCSPISGHRSVSWYQQTPGQGLQFLFEYFSETQRNKGNFPGRFSGRQFSNSRSEMNVSTLELGDSALYLCASSLNRDINEQFFGPGTRLTVL.

V usage is TRBV9 and J usage is TRBJ2-7; the D gene is possibly TRBD2 (6 bases). The CDR3 spans 16 residues. CDR1 is SGDLS, CDR2 YYNGEE, per germline. Trimming removed 4 bases at V and 5 bases at J, with 22 bases between. CDR3 loop: CASSPREEEGQDEQYF. CDR3 in DNA: TGTGCCAGCAGCCCCCGTGAGGAGGAGGGCCAGGACGAGCAGTACTTC. Full variable domain (remainder filled in from reference TRBV9 and TRBJ2-7): DSGVTQTPKHLITATGQRVTLRCSPRSGDLSVYWYQQSLDQGLQFLIQYYNGEERAKGNILERFSAQQFPDLHSELNLSSLELGDSALYFCASSPREEEGQDEQYFGPGTRLTVT.

The V and J genes are TRBV7-2 and TRBJ1-6; possible D gene TRBD1, 5 bases. The CDR3 is made up of 16 amino acids. CDR1 SGHTA and CDR2 FQGNSA come from the germline V gene. The V end was cut by 1 base, the J end by 6 bases, with 13 bases between. The CDR3 region has the DNA TGTGCCAGCAGCTTAGTGGGGACTGGGGTTAATTCACCCCTCCACTTT. Translated, it gives CASSLVGTGVNSPLHF.

This clone was seen only once. V usage is TRBV5-5 and J usage is TRBJ2-7; 10 positions agree with TRBD2. Germline values: CDR1 SGHKS, CDR2 YYEKEE (reference sequence). The CDR3 sequence is 17 residues long. With 0 bases clipped from V and 2 bases from J, the junction kept 8 bases outside the gene matches. The CDR3 coding sequence is TGTGCCAGCAGCTTGGGTCCCCTAGCGGGAGTACCCTACGAGCAGTACTTC. It yields the protein CASSLGPLAGVPYEQYF.

This clone came up a few times. The CDR3 loop is CASSYRAGIGNQPQHF. For the CDR3, the DNA is TGTGCCAGCAGTTATCGGGCGGGGATTGGCAATCAGCCCCAGCATTTT. This chain uses TRBV6-5 with TRBJ1-5; D not resolved. V lost 3 bases to trimming and J lost 2 bases, with 14 bases between them. Germline V lookup: CDR1 MNHEY, CDR2 SVGAGI. This CDR3 comprises 16 residues.

V and J are TRBV5-4 and TRBJ2-3; 9 positions agree with TRBD2. Trimming took 7 bases from V and 2 from J; bases not matched to a gene: 14. The CDR3 runs to 17 residues. CDR1 is SGHNT and CDR2 is YYREEE in the germline V gene (reference sequence). This CDR3 is CASSPPSAGGYTDTQYF. CDR3 in DNA: TGTGCCAGCTCCCCCCCCTCAGCGGGAGGTTACACAGATACGCAGTATTTT.

The chain employs TRBV3-1 (or the pseudogene TRBV3-2) and TRBJ1-1; tentatively, D is TRBD1 (6 bases). CDR1 and CDR2 from the germline V gene are LGHDT and YNNKEL (reference sequence). The CDR3 runs 21 residues. Trimming stripped 3 bases from V and 1 base from J, with 30 bases between. CDR3 nucleotide sequence: TGTGCCAGCAGCCACAGCGAGACGGACAGCCGACGTCTTATTGAGAACACTGAAGCTTTCTTT. Translating gives CASSHSETDSRRLIENTEAFF.

The rearrangement links TRBV9 to TRBJ1-3; 7 bases map to TRBD1. This CDR3 has 15 amino acids. Germline trimming cut 2 bases from V and 0 bases from J; bases unmatched to any gene: 2. Germline CDR1 SGDLS, CDR2 YYNGEE. CDR3 nucleotides: TGTGCCAGCAGCGTCTCAGGGGGCTCTGGAAACACCATATATTTT. Protein: CASSVSGGSGNTIYF.

V usage is TRBV5-4 and J usage is TRBJ2-4, with 13 bases identical to TRBD2. V shed 3 bases, J shed 1 base, and the junction held 4 bases outside the gene matches. The germline V gene has CDR1 SGHNT and CDR2 YYREEE (reference sequence). The CDR3 covers 17 residues. In nucleotides, the CDR3 is TGTGCCAGCAGCTCGGGACTAGCGGGACGGGCCAAAAACATTCAGTACTTC. This encodes CASSSGLAGRAKNIQYF.

J is TRBJ1-1 and V is TRBV18; TRBD1 matches at 8 bases. There are 17 residues in the CDR3. V shed 1 base and J 1 base; nucleotides not matched to a gene: 8. Germline V CDR1 and CDR2: KGHSH, LQKENI. The CDR3: CASSPRQGALKNTEAFF. The CDR3 DNA is TGTGCCAGCTCACCACGTCAGGGGGCGCTTAAGAACACTGAAGCTTTCTTT.

The J gene is TRBJ1-2, the V gene TRBV24-1; TRBD1 matches at 7 bases. The V gene's germline CDR1 is KGHDR and CDR2 SFDVKD. V was pared by 7 bases and J by 4 bases, with 8 bases of the junction left unmatched. There are 14 residues in the CDR3. The CDR3: CATRPRDSIYGYTF. The CDR3 region has the DNA TGTGCCACCAGACCCCGGGACAGTATCTATGGCTACACCTTC.

In DNA form, the CDR3 reads TGTGCCAGCTCACCACTATATGGACAGGCGGGAAACACCATATATTTT. Its protein is CASSPLYGQAGNTIYF. The chain is built from TRBV18 and TRBJ1-3; TRBD1 matches at 7 bases. Trimming at V came to 1 base and at J to 4 bases, leaving 7 bases not matched to a gene. The germline V gene encodes CDR1 KGHSH and CDR2 LQKENI. This CDR3 is built from 16 residues.

The chain carries TRBV7-3 and TRBJ2-2, with 10 bases that match TRBD1. There are 18 residues in the CDR3. Germline loops: CDR1 SGHTA, CDR2 FQGTGA. With 2 bases clipped from V and 4 bases from J, the junction kept 10 bases outside the gene matches. The chain's CDR3 is CASSLGGQGLLGTGELFF. CDR3 DNA: TGTGCCAGCAGCTTAGGGGGACAGGGGCTCTTGGGCACCGGGGAGCTGTTTTTT.

The chain uses TRBV24-1 and TRBJ1-2; D ambiguous. V was trimmed by 1 base and J by 1 base, leaving 9 bases between them. There are 15 residues in the CDR3. In germline, CDR1 is KGHDR, CDR2 SFDVKD. CDR3 residues: CATSDFSEGNYGYTF. The CDR3 bases are TGTGCCACCAGTGATTTCTCGGAGGGTAACTATGGCTACACCTTC.